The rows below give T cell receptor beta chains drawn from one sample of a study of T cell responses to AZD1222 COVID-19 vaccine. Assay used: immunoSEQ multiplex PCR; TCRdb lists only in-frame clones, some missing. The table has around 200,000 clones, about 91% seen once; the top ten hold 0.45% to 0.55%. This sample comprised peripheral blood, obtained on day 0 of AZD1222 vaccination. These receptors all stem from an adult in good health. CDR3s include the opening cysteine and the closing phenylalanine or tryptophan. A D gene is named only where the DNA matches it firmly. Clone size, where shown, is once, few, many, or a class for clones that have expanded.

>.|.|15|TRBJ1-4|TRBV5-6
TGTGCCAGCAGCGGGATGGGGGGCTCTAGAGAAAAACTGTTTTTT
CASSGMGGSREKLFF
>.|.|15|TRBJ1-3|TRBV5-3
TGTGCCAGAAGCATACCGACAGGCTCTGGAAACACCATATATTTT
CARSIPTGSGNTIYF
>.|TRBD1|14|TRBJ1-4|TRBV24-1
TGTGCCACCAGTTCGACAGGGGGCGAGGAAAAACTGTTTTTT
CATSSTGGEEKLFF
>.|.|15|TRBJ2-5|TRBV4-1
TGCGCCAGCAGCCAAGATACTAGCAGGGTCCAGACCCAGTACTTC
CASSQDTSRVQTQYF
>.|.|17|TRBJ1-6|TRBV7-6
TGTGCCAGCAGCTTAGAGGGGGACAAAAGATATAATTCACCCCTCCACTTT
CASSLEGDKRYNSPLHF
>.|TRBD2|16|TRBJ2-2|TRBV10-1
TGCGCCAGCAGTGACCTAGCGGGAGGGCCAACCGGGGAGCTGTTTTTT
CASSDLAGGPTGELFF
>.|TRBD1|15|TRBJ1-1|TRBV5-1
TGCGCCAGCAGCCTAGATCAGGGGGCAGGGACTGAAGCTTTCTTT
CASSLDQGAGTEAFF
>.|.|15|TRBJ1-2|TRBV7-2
TGTGCCAGCAGCCCTCTGGGACCCCCAGATGGTGGCTACACCTTC
CASSPLGPPDGGYTF
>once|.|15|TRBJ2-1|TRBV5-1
TGCGCCAGCAGCTTGGAATTAACTACCTACAATGAGCAGTTCTTC
CASSLELTTYNEQFF
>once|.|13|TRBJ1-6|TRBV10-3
TGTGCCATCAGTATCGCCGGGACTTCAACCCTCCACTTT
CAISIAGTSTLHF
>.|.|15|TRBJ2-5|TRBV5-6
TGTGCCAGCAGCTCAGCAGGGTATACGGGGGAGACCCAGTACTTC
CASSSAGYTGETQYF
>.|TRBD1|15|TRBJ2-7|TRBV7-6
TGTGCCAGCAGCTTAGGGGGGACAGTTGCCTACGAGCAGTACTTC
CASSLGGTVAYEQYF
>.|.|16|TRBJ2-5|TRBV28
TGTGCCAGCAGTTTGTTCCGCGGAAGCCCCCAAGAGACCCAGTACTTC
CASSLFRGSPQETQYF
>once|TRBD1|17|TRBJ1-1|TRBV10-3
TGTGCCATCAGTGAGTGGGGGACAGGGAGCATGAACACTGAAGCTTTCTTT
CAISEWGTGSMNTEAFF
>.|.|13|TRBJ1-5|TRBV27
TGTGCCAGCGGCCGGGAGTACAATCAGCCCCAGCATTTT
CASGREYNQPQHF
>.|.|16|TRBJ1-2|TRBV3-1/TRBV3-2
TGTGCCAGCAGCCAAGAAGCGGCAGAAGCCCCTTATGGCTACACCTTC
CASSQEAAEAPYGYTF
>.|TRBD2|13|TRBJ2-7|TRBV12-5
TGTGCTAGTGGTTTGGTAGGGCTAGCGGGTCTGTACTTC
CASGLVGLAGLYF
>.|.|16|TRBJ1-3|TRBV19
TGTGCCAGTAAGCTTGCCACTCGAAGCTCTGGAAACACCATATATTTT
CASKLATRSSGNTIYF
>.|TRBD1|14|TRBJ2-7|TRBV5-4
TGTGCCAGCAGCCCCCCGGACAGGGACTACGAGCAGTACTTC
CASSPPDRDYEQYF
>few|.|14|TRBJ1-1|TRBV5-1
TGCGCCAGCAGCTTGGCCGTAGCCCGGGTGGAAGCTTTCTTT
CASSLAVARVEAFF
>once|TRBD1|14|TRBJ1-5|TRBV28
TGTGCCAGCAGTTTCGAGGGGGCTACTCAGCCCCAGCATTTT
CASSFEGATQPQHF
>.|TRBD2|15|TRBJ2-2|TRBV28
TGTGCCAGCGGGACTAGCGGGGACCCAACCGGGGAGCTGTTTTTT
CASGTSGDPTGELFF
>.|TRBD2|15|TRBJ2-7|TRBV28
TGTGCCAGCAGTCCGGGGACTAGCGGGCCTTACGAGCAGTACTTC
CASSPGTSGPYEQYF
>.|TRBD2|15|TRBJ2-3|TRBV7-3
TGTGCCAGCAGCCTTAGCGGGAGGGCAACAGATACGCAGTATTTT
CASSLSGRATDTQYF
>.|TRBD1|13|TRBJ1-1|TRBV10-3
TGTGCCATCAGTGAGTCCAGGGGGTCTGAAGCTTTCTTT
CAISESRGSEAFF
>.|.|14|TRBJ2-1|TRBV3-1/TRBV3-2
TGTGCCAGCAGGCATCAGCGGGCGGACAATGAGCAGTTCTTC
CASRHQRADNEQFF
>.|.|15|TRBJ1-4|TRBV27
TGTGCCAGCAGTTCCCTCGGGGCAACTAATGAAAAACTGTTTTTT
CASSSLGATNEKLFF
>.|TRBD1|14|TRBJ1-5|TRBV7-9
TGTGCCAGCTCCGGGACAGGAAGAAATCAGCCCCAGCATTTT
CASSGTGRNQPQHF